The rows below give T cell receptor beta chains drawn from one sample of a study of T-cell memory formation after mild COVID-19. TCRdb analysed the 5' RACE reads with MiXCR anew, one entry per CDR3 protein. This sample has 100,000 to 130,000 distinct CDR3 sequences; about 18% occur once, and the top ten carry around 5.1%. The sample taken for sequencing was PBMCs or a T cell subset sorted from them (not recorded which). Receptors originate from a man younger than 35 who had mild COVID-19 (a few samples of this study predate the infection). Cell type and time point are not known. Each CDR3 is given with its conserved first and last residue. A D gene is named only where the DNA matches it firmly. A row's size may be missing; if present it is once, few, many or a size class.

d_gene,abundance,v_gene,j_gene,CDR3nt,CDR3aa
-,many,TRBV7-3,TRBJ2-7,TGTGCCAGCAGCTTAAATCCGGCGCGAATCTACGAGCAGTACTTC,CASSLNPARIYEQYF
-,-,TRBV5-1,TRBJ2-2,TGCGCCAGCAGCTTGAGGCTCTCCGGGGAGCTGTTTTTT,CASSLRLSGELFF
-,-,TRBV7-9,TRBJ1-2,TGTGCCAGCAGCTACAGGGAGGATGGCTACACCTTC,CASSYREDGYTF
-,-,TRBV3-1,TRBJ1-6,TGTGCCAGCAGCATAGGGGGGTATAATTCACCCCTCCACTTT,CASSIGGYNSPLHF
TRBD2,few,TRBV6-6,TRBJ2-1,TGTGCCAGCAGTTGGGACTACGGCTACAATGAGCAGTTCTTC,CASSWDYGYNEQFF
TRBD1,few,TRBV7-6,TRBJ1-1,TGTGCCAGCAGACATCGGACAGGGCCTGAAGCTTTCTTT,CASRHRTGPEAFF
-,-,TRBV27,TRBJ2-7,TGTGCCAGCAGTTACGACAGGTCGTCCTACGAGCAGTACTTC,CASSYDRSSYEQYF
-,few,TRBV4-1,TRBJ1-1,TGCGCCAGCAGCCAACGGCGGGGGGGGTATACTGAAGCTTTCTTT,CASSQRRGGYTEAFF
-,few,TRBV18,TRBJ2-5,TGTGCCAGCTCACCAATGGGGGGCCAAGAGACCCAGTACTTC,CASSPMGGQETQYF
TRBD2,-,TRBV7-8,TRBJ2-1,TGTGCCAGCAGCCCACGCCGGGGGGCCTACAATGAGCAGTTCTTC,CASSPRRGAYNEQFF
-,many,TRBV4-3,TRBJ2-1,TGCGCCAGCAGCCAAGAGAGATACAATGAGCAGTTCTTC,CASSQERYNEQFF
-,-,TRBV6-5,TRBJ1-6,TGTGCCAGCAGTTACTCCGGGTTCGGTTCACCCCTCCACTTT,CASSYSGFGSPLHF
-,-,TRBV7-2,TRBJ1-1,TGTGCCAGCAGCCCCTCGGGGGTTGGGGCTTTCTTT,CASSPSGVGAFF
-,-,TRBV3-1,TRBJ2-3,TGTGCCAGCAGCCAAGCGGCGTTAGCTAGCACAGATACGCAGTATTTT,CASSQAALASTDTQYF
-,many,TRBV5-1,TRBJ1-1,TGCGCCAGCAGCTTCCAGGGCTACGGCACTGAAGCTTTCTTT,CASSFQGYGTEAFF
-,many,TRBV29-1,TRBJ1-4,TGCAGCGTTGAGGCGGATAATGAAAAACTGTTTTTT,CSVEADNEKLFF
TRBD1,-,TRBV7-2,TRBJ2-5,TGTGCCAGCAGCTTAGTTGGGACAGTCGGAGAGACCCAGTACTTC,CASSLVGTVGETQYF
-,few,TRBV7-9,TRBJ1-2,TGTGCCAGCAGCTGGGACGGGAACTATGGCTACACCTTC,CASSWDGNYGYTF
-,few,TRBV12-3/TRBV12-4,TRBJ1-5,TGTGCCAGCAGTTCCGGAGGGGGTCAGCCCCAGCATTTT,CASSSGGGQPQHF
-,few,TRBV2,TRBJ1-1,TGTGCCAGTATTGTGACAGGTCCCGCTTTCTTT,CASIVTGPAFF
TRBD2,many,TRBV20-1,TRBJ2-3,TGCAGTGCTCTGGGGGGGTGGTATACGCAGTATTTT,CSALGGWYTQYF
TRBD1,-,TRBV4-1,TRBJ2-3,TGCGCCAGCAGCCAAGAGGGACAGCCTAGCACAGATACGCAGTATTTT,CASSQEGQPSTDTQYF
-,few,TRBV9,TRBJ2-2,TGTGCCAGCAGGGGGAGACAGGCGGGGACCGGGGAGCTGTTTTTT,CASRGRQAGTGELFF
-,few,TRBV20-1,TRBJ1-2,TGCAGTGCAAGGGACGGCTATGGCTACACCTTC,CSARDGYGYTF
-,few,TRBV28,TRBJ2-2,TGTGCCACCATGTATAGGGACACCGGGGAGCTGTTTTTT,CATMYRDTGELFF
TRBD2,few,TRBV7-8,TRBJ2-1,TGTGCCAGCAGCAGGGATAGCGGGGCCCTCTCCTACAATGAGCAGTTCTTC,CASSRDSGALSYNEQFF
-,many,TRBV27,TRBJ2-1,TGTGCCAGCAGTCCGCGACTAGTCAATGAGCAGTTCTTC,CASSPRLVNEQFF
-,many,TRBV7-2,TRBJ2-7,TGTGCCAGCAGCGGACTCTTACGCTCCTACGAGCAGTACTTC,CASSGLLRSYEQYF
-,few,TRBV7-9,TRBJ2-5,TGTGCCAGCAGCTCCCACGAGACCCAGTACTTC,CASSSHETQYF
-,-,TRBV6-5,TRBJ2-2,TGTGCCAGCAGTTACACCGGGTTGGGTGGGGAGCTGTTTTTT,CASSYTGLGGELFF
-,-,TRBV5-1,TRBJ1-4,TGCGCCAGCAGCTTAGGCCATGGGGGGGAAAAACTGTTTTTT,CASSLGHGGEKLFF
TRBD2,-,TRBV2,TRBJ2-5,TGTGCCACCCGGACTAGCGCGGAGACCCAGTACTTC,CATRTSAETQYF
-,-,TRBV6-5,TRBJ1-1,TGTGCCAGCAGTTCGGGACACATCACTGAAGCTTTCTTT,CASSSGHITEAFF
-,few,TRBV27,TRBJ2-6,TGTGCCAGCAGTTCCGTATACCGCTCTGGGGCCAACGTCCTGACTTTC,CASSSVYRSGANVLTF
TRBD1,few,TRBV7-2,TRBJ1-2,TGTGCCAGCAGCCGGGGGGACAGCTTAGGGAGTGGCTACACCTTC,CASSRGDSLGSGYTF
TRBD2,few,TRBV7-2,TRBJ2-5,TGTGCCAGCAGCATCAAGACTAGCGCGTTCACCCAGTACTTC,CASSIKTSAFTQYF
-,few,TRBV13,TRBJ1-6,TGTGCCAGCAGCTTAACACGGGTCAATTCACCCCTCCACTTT,CASSLTRVNSPLHF
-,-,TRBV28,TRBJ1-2,TGTGCCAGCAGTTTATTCCGCCCGCCCTATGGCTACACCTTC,CASSLFRPPYGYTF
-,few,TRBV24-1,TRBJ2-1,TGTGCCACCAGCGCGTGGGGTGGGCTTTCCTACAATGAGCAGTTCTTC,CATSAWGGLSYNEQFF
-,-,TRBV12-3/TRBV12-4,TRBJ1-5,TGTGCCAGCAGCCTCGGGACGGATCAGCCCCAGCATTTT,CASSLGTDQPQHF
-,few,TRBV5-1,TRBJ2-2,TGCGCCAGCAGCTTAGCGGGCCCCGGGGAGCTGTTTTTT,CASSLAGPGELFF
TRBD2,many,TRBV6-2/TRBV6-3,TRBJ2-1,TGTGCCAGTACCAGGACTAGCGCGGGAAGTGAGCAGTTCTTC,CASTRTSAGSEQFF
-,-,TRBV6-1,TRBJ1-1,TGTGCCAGCAGTCAGTATAAAGACGGAACTAACACTGAAGCTTTCTTT,CASSQYKDGTNTEAFF
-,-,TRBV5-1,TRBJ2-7,TGCGCCAGCAGCCGGGACGGATCCTACGAGCAGTACTTC,CASSRDGSYEQYF
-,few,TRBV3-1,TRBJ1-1,TGTGCCAGCAGCCGTAGACCTCAGGTCCTCCCAGGGACTGAAGCTTTCTTT,CASSRRPQVLPGTEAFF
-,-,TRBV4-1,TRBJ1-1,TGCGCCAGCAGCCAAGTGATTGTAGGACTCCAGAACACTGAAGCTTTCTTT,CASSQVIVGLQNTEAFF
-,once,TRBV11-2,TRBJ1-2,TGTGCCAGCAGCTTAAACAGGCCTTATGGCTACACCTTC,CASSLNRPYGYTF
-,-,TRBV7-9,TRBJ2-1,TGTGCCAGCAGCTTAGCTTTGGGGTCATGGCCCTTCGATGAGCAGTTCTTC,CASSLALGSWPFDEQFF
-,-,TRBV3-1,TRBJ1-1,TGTGCCAGCAGCCTTTGGACAGCCATGAACACTGAAGCTTTCTTT,CASSLWTAMNTEAFF
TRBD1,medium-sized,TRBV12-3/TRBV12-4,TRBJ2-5,TGTGCCAGCAGTACAGGACAGGGAGTAGAGACCCAGTACTTC,CASSTGQGVETQYF
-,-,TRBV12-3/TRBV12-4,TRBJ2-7,TGTGCCAGCAGGATGTCAGAAAGCTCCTACGAGCAGTACTTC,CASRMSESSYEQYF
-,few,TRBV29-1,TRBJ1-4,TGCAGCGTTGTAGAACAGGAAAAACTGTTTTTT,CSVVEQEKLFF
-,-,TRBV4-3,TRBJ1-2,TGCGCCAGCAGCCAAGAGTCCTGGGGTGGCTACACCTTC,CASSQESWGGYTF
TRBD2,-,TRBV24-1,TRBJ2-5,TGTGCCACCGGGACTACTCAAGAGACCCAGTACTTC,CATGTTQETQYF